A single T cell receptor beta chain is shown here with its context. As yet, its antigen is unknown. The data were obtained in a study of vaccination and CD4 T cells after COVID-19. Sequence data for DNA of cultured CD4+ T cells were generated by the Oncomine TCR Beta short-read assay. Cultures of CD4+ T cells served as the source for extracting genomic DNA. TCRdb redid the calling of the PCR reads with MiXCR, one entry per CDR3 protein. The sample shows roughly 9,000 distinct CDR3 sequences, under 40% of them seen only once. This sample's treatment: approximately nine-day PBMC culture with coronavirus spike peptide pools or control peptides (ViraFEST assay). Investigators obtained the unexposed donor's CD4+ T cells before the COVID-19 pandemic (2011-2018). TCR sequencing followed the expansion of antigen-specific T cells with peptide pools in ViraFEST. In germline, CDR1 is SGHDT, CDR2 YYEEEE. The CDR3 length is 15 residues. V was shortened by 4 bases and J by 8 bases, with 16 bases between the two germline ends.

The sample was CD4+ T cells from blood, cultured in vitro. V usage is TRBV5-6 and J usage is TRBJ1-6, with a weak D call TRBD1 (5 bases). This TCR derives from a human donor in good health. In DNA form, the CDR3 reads TGTGCCAGCAGCCCTGGGGGTGGCCTTGATTCACCCCTCCACTTT. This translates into CASSPGGGLDSPLHF.